The clone carrying this T cell receptor (beta chain) was counted a few times. These data belong to a study of blood T cell repertoires in COVID-19. About the study: Some COVID-19 samples were acute and others convalescent; all came from the United States, Italy and Spain. T cells, B-cell-depleted T cells, or PBMCs provided the cDNA or gDNA that served as material.

Profiled with immunoSEQ multiplex PCR; TCRdb holds only in-frame clones, not every one. The profile shows a few hundred thousand clones, about 87% of them singletons. The clonotype originates from a man aged 25-45 years who had recovered from COVID-19. Sequenced sample: PBMCs or T cells enriched from blood (not recorded which).

The CDR3 bases are TGTGCCAGTAGTACCGGGAGGGGCTCCTATAATTCACCCCTCCACTTT. Its protein is CASSTGRGSYNSPLHF. The chain links TRBV19 to TRBJ1-6, with D possibly TRBD1 on 5 matching bases. Germline CDR1 reads LNHDA; CDR2 reads SQIVND (reference sequence). Trimming cost V 4 bases and J 0 bases, with 10 bases left between them. The length of the CDR3 is 16 residues.